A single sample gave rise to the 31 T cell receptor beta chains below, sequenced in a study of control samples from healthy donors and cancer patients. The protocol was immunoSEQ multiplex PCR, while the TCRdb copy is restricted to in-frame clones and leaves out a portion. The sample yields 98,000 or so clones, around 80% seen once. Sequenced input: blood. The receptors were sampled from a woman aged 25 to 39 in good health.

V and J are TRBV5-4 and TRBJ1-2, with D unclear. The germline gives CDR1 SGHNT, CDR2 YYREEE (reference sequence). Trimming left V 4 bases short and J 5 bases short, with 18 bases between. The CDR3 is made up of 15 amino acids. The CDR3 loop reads CASSLRIFPPYGYTF. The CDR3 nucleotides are TGTGCCAGCAGCCTAAGGATCTTCCCACCATATGGCTACACCTTC.

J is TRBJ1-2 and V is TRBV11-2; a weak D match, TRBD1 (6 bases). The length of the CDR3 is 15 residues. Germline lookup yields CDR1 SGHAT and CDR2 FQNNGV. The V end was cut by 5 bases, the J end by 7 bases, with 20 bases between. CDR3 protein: CASSATSYRDTGYTF. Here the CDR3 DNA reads TGTGCCAGCAGCGCGACAAGTTACCGGGACACTGGCTACACCTTC.

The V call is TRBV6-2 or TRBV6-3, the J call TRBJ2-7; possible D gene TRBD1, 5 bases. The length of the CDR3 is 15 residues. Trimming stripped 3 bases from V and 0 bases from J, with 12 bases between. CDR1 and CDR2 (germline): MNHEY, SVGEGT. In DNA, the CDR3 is TGTGCCAGCAGTTATTACAGGTTTGGCTCCTACGAGCAGTACTTC. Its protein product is CASSYYRFGSYEQYF.

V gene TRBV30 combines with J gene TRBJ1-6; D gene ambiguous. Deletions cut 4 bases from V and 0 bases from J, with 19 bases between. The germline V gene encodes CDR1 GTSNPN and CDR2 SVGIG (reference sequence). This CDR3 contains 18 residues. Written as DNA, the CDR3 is TGTGCCTGGAACGGTCCTGCGGGGTCTGGCTCCTATAATTCACCCCTCCACTTT. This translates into CAWNGPAGSGSYNSPLHF.

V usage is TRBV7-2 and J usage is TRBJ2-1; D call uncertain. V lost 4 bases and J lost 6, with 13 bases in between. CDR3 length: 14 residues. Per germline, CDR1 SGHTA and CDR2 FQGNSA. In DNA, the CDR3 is TGTGCCAGCAGCTCCCCCCAGGCCCTCAATGAGCAGTTCTTC. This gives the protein CASSSPQALNEQFF.

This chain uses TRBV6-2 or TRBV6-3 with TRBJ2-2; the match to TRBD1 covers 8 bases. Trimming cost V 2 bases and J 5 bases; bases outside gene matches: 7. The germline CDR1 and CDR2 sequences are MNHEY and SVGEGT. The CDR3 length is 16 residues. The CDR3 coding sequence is TGTGCCAGCAGTTACCCTTGGACAGGGCTTACCGGGGAGCTGTTTTTT. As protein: CASSYPWTGLTGELFF.

CDR3 protein: CASSGDRVETQYF. CDR3 coding DNA: TGTGCCAGCAGTGGGGACAGGGTCGAGACCCAGTACTTC. V is TRBV6-6 and J is TRBJ2-5; 9 bases align to TRBD1. The CDR3 is 13 residues long. Germline CDR1 MNHNY, CDR2 SVGAGI (reference sequence). Trimming cost V 5 bases and J 5 bases; bases outside gene matches: 3.

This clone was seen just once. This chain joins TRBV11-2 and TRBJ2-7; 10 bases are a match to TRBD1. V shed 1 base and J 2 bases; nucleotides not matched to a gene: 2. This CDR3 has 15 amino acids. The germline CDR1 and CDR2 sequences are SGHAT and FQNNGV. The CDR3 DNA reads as TGTGCCAGCAGCTTAGTTGGGACAGGGGCCTACGAGCAGTACTTC. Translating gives CASSLVGTGAYEQYF.

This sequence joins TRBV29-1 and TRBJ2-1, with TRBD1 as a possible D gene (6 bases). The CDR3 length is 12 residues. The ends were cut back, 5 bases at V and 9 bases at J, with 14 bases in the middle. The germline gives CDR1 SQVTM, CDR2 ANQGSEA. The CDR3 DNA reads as TGCAGCGTTCCAACCCCCAGGGGTGAGCAGTTCTTC. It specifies CSVPTPRGEQFF.

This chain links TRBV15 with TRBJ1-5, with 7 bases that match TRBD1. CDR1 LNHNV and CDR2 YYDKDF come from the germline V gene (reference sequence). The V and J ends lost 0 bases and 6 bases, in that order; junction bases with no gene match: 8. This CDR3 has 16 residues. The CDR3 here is CATSRDRGGFGQPQHF. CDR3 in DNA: TGTGCCACCAGCAGAGATCGAGGGGGCTTCGGTCAGCCCCAGCATTTT.

The CDR3 coding sequence is TGTGCCAGCAGTCGCCCCCAGGGGGCGCATCAGGCCGGGGAGCTGTTTTTT. Protein sequence: CASSRPQGAHQAGELFF. The rearrangement links TRBV6-6 to TRBJ2-2; TRBD1 matches at 8 bases. CDR1 MNHNY and CDR2 SVGAGI come from the germline V gene (reference sequence). V was pared by 5 bases and J by 6 bases, with 14 bases of the junction left unmatched. The CDR3 is 17 residues long.

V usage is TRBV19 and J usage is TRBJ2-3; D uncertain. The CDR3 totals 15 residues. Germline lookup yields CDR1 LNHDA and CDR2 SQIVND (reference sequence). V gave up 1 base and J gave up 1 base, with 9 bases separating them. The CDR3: CASSIGPGGTDTQYF. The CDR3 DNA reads TGTGCCAGTAGTATAGGCCCAGGAGGCACAGATACGCAGTATTTT.

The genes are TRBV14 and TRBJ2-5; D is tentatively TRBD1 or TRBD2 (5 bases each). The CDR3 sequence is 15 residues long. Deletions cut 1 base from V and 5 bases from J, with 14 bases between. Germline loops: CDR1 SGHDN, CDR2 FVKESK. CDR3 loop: CASSQGGANGETQYF. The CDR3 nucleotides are TGTGCCAGCAGCCAAGGAGGGGCCAACGGGGAGACCCAGTACTTC.

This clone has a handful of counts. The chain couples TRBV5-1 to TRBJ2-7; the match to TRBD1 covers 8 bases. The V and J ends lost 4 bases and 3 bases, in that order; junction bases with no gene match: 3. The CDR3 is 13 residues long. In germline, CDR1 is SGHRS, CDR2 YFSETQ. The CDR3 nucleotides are TGCGCCAGCAGCACCGGGACAGGCTACGAGCAGTACTTC. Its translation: CASSTGTGYEQYF.

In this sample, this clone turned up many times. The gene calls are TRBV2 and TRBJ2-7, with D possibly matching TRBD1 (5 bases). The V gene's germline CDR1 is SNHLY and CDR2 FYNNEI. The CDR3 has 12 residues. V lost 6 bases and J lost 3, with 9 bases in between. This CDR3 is CASRADNYEQYF. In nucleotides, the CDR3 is TGTGCCAGCAGGGCGGACAACTACGAGCAGTACTTC.

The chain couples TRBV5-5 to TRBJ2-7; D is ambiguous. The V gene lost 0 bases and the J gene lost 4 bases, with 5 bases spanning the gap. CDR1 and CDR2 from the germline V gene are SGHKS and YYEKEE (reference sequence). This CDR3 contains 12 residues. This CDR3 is CASSLGLYEQYF. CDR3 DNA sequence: TGTGCCAGCAGCTTGGGACTTTACGAGCAGTACTTC.

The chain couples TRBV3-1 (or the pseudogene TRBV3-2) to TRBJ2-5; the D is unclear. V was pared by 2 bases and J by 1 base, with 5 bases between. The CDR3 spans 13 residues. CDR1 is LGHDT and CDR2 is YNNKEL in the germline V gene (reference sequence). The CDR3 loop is CASSQIAQETQYF. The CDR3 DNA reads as TGTGCCAGCAGCCAAATTGCCCAAGAGACCCAGTACTTC.

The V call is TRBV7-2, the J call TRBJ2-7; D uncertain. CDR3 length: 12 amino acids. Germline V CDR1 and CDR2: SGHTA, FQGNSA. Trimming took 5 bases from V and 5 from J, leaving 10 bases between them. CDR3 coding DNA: TGTGCCAGCAGCCCAAGCCGAAACGAGCAGTACTTC. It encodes CASSPSRNEQYF.

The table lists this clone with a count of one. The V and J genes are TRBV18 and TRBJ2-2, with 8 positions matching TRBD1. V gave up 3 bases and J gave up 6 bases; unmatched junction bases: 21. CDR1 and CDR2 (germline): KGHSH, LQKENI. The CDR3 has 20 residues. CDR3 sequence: CASSPQSPGQVLFRPGELFF. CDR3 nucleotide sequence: TGTGCCAGCTCACCCCAATCTCCGGGACAGGTACTATTCCGTCCCGGGGAGCTGTTTTTT.

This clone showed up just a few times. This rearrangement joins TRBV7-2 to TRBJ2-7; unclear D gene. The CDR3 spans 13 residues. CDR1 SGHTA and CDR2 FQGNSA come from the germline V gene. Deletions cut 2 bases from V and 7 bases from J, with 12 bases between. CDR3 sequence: CASSLRALGEQYF. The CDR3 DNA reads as TGTGCCAGCAGCTTACGGGCTTTGGGAGAGCAGTACTTC. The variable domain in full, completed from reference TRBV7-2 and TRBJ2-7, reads GAGVSQSPSNKVTEKGKDVELRCDPISGHTALYWYRQSLGQGLEFLIYFQGNSAPDKSGLPSDRFSAERTGGSVSTLTIQRTQQEDSAVYLCASSLRALGEQYFGPGTRLTVT.

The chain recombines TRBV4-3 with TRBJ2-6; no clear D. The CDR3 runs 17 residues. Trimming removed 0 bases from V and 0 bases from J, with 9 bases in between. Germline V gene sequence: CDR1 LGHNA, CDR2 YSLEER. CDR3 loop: CASSQDPQVSGANVLTF. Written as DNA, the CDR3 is TGCGCCAGCAGCCAAGATCCCCAAGTCTCTGGGGCCAACGTCCTGACTTTC.

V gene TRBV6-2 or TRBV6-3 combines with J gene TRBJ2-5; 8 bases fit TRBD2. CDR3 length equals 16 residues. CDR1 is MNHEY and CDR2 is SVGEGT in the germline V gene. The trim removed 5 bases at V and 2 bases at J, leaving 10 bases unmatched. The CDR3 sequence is CASSQNRAGGQETQYF. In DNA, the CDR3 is TGTGCCAGCAGTCAGAACAGGGCGGGGGGACAAGAGACCCAGTACTTC.

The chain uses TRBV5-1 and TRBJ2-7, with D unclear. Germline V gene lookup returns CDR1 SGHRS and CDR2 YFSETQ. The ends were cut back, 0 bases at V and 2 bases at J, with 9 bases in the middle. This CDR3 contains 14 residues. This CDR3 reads CASSLARPPYEQYF. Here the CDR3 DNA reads TGCGCCAGCAGCTTGGCCCGACCGCCCTACGAGCAGTACTTC.

Here the CDR3 DNA reads TGTGCCAGCAGTGAAGGTGGGTCCGGGACTAGCTACAAAAACATTCAGTACTTC. It is translated as CASSEGGSGTSYKNIQYF. The chain has TRBV2 and TRBJ2-4, with 9 nucleotides matching TRBD2. CDR3 length equals 18 residues. The V gene end was trimmed by 1 base and the J gene end by 3 bases; junction bases not matched to a gene: 10. CDR1 SNHLY and CDR2 FYNNEI come from the germline V gene.

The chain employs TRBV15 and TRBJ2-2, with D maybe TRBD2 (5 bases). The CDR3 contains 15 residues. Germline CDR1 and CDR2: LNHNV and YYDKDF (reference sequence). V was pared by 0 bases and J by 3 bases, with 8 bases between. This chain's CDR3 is CATSRDQEDTGELFF. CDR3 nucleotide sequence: TGTGCCACCAGCAGAGATCAGGAGGACACCGGGGAGCTGTTTTTT.

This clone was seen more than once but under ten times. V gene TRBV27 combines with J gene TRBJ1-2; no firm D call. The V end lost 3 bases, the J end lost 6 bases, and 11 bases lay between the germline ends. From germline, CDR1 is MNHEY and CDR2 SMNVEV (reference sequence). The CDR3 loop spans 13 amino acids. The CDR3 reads CASSFSGNDGYTF. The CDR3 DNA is TGTGCCAGCAGTTTTTCGGGGAATGATGGCTACACCTTC.

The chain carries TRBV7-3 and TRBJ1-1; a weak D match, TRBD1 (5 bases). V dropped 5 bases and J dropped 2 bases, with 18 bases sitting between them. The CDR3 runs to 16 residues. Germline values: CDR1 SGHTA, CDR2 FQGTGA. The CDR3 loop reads CASSLSVRTPNTEAFF. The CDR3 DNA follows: TGTGCCAGCAGCCTCTCCGTGCGGACACCTAACACTGAAGCTTTCTTT. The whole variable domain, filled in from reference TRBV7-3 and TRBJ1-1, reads GAGVSQTPSNKVTEKGKYVELRCDPISGHTALYWYRQSLGQGPEFLIYFQGTGAADDSGLPNDRFFAVRPEGSVSTLKIQRTERGDSAVYLCASSLSVRTPNTEAFFGQGTRLTVV.

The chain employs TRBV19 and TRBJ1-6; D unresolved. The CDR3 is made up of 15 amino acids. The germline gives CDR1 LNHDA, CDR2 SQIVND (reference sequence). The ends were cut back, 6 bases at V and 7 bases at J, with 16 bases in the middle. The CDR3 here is CASSPFGLGNSPLHF. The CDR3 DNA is TGTGCCAGTAGCCCCTTCGGGCTTGGGAATTCACCCCTCCACTTT.

The CDR3 DNA reads TGTGCCAGCAGCGTAGGGACTAGTTTCTCCGCCGGGGAGCTGTTTTTT. Protein product: CASSVGTSFSAGELFF. The chain links TRBV9 to TRBJ2-2; 7 bases map to TRBD2. Germline V gives CDR1 SGDLS, CDR2 YYNGEE. V was clipped by 0 bases and J by 6 bases; unmatched bases: 8. The CDR3 spans 16 residues.

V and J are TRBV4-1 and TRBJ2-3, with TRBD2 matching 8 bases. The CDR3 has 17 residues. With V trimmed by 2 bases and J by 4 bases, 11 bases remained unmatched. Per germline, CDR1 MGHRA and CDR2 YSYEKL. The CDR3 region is CASSQISPRGGPDTQYF. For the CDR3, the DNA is TGCGCCAGCAGCCAAATCAGCCCCCGCGGGGGGCCAGATACGCAGTATTTT.

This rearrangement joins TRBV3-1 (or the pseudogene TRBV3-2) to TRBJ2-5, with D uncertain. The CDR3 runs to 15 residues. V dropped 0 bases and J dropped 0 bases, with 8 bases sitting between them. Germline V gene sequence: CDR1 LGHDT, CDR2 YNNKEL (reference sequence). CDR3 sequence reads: CASSQDIGYQETQYF. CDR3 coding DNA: TGTGCCAGCAGCCAAGATATTGGATACCAAGAGACCCAGTACTTC.